Presented here are 26 T cell receptor beta chains from one specimen sequenced in a study of cytomegalovirus exposure and HLA in healthy donors. The method was immunoSEQ multiplex PCR; TCRdb's version includes in-frame clones alone and lacks a portion of them. Among some 320,000 clones, around 90% were seen once, and the ten largest hold 0.95% to 1.5%. Sequenced material: PBMCs. All receptors come from a woman in her 30s in good health and CMV-seropositive.

The chain employs TRBV11-2 and TRBJ1-1, with a tentative D call TRBD1 (6 bases). Germline CDR1 SGHAT, CDR2 FQNNGV. There are 17 residues in the CDR3. V was trimmed by 2 bases and J by 7 bases, leaving 23 bases between them. CDR3 sequence: CASSLLGGLSGAGEAFF. DNA of the CDR3: TGTGCCAGCAGCTTACTTGGGGGCTTGAGTGGCGCCGGTGAAGCTTTCTTT. The full variable domain, in which reference TRBV11-2 and TRBJ1-1 provide the parts outside the CDR3, is EAGVAQSPRYKIIEKRQSVAFWCNPISGHATLYWYQQILGQGPKLLIQFQNNGVVDDSQLPKDRFSAERLKGVDSTLKIQPAKLEDSAVYLCASSLLGGLSGAGEAFFGQGTRLTVV.

The genes are TRBV27 and TRBJ2-4; the D is unclear. Germline assignment: CDR1 MNHEY and CDR2 SMNVEV (reference sequence). V lost 6 bases and J lost 0, with 6 bases in between. This CDR3 contains 13 residues. CDR3 sequence reads: CASRDLAKNIQYF. CDR3 in DNA: TGTGCCAGCAGAGACCTAGCCAAAAACATTCAGTACTTC.

The genes are TRBV28 and TRBJ2-7, with unresolved D. Trimming stripped 2 bases from V and 1 base from J, with 18 bases between. CDR1 and CDR2 from the germline V gene are MDHEN and SYDVKM. This CDR3 is 17 amino acids long. The CDR3 region is CASSLMIVKSSSYEQYF. The CDR3 DNA is TGTGCCAGCAGTTTAATGATCGTCAAATCGAGTTCCTACGAGCAGTACTTC.

V and J are TRBV7-2 and TRBJ2-7; 11 nucleotides align to TRBD2. V gave up 5 bases and J gave up 4 bases; unmatched junction bases: 10. From germline, CDR1 is SGHTA and CDR2 FQGNSA. This CDR3 has 16 amino acids. DNA of the CDR3: TGTGCCAGCAGCCCGGTGACTAGCGGGAAGCAGTACGAGCAGTACTTC. It yields the protein CASSPVTSGKQYEQYF.

The chain uses TRBV5-1 and TRBJ1-1; the D gene is possibly TRBD1 (6 bases). Per the germline V gene, CDR1 is SGHRS and CDR2 is YFSETQ. This CDR3 spans 14 amino acids. V gave up 2 bases and J gave up 6 bases, with 14 bases separating them. The CDR3 DNA is TGCGCCAGCAGCTTACAGGGAATGCTTCCTGAAGCTTTCTTT. It specifies CASSLQGMLPEAFF.

V usage is TRBV11-2 and J usage is TRBJ1-2; 9 positions match TRBD1. V dropped 5 bases and J dropped 6; count of bases not matched to a gene: 10. This CDR3 spans 15 amino acids. The germline CDR1 and CDR2 sequences are SGHAT and FQNNGV. The CDR3 DNA reads as TGTGCCAGCAGCACTAACAGGGGGCCCCCCCATGGCTACACCTTC. Translated: CASSTNRGPPHGYTF.

The rearrangement uses TRBV6-1 and TRBJ1-1, with TRBD1 identical over 7 bases. Germline V gene sequence: CDR1 MNHNS, CDR2 SASEGT. J gave up 0 bases and V 5 bases, and 6 bases lay outside the gene matches. This CDR3 contains 15 residues. In nucleotides, the CDR3 is TGTGCCAGCAGTAAAGAGGGGGCGTTGAACACTGAAGCTTTCTTT. Translation gives CASSKEGALNTEAFF.

The chain couples TRBV9 to TRBJ2-1; D is possibly TRBD2 (6 bases). V lost 3 bases, J lost 12 bases, and 19 bases lay in between. In germline, CDR1 is SGDLS, CDR2 YYNGEE. CDR3 size: 14 residues. This CDR3 is CASSESGLGLGQFF. In DNA form, the CDR3 reads TGTGCCAGCAGCGAAAGCGGGCTGGGACTGGGGCAGTTCTTC.

The chain uses TRBV30 and TRBJ1-6; D is uncertain. The CDR3 is made up of 12 amino acids. V was pared by 1 base and J by 8 bases, with 6 bases between. Per germline, CDR1 GTSNPN and CDR2 SVGIG (reference sequence). The CDR3 region is CAWSEADSPLHF. CDR3 in DNA: TGTGCCTGGAGTGAGGCGGATTCACCCCTCCACTTT. Drawing the rest from reference TRBV30 and TRBJ1-6, the complete variable domain is SQTIHQWPATLVQPVGSPLSLECTVEGTSNPNLYWYRQAAGRGLQLLFYSVGIGQISSEVPQNLSASRPQDRQFILSSKKLLLSDSGFYLCAWSEADSPLHFGNGTRLTVT.

J is TRBJ1-1 and V is TRBV9; 7 bases match TRBD1. Germline CDR1 SGDLS, CDR2 YYNGEE. Losses at the gene ends were 3 bases for V and 5 bases for J; bases not matched to a gene: 7. This CDR3 region has 14 residues. Here the CDR3 DNA reads TGTGCCAGCAGCGGAGGACAGGAAATGACTGAAGCTTTCTTT. It translates to CASSGGQEMTEAFF.

This sequence joins TRBV4-2 and TRBJ2-7, with D possibly TRBD1 on 5 matching bases. V was pared by 0 bases and J by 5 bases, with 14 bases between. The CDR3 runs to 15 residues. Germline V CDR1 and CDR2: LGHNA, YNFKEQ. The DNA of the CDR3 is TGTGCCAGCAGCCAAGACCCTTATCAGGGAAACGAGCAGTACTTC. Protein: CASSQDPYQGNEQYF.

About this clone: The same CDR3 also results from other DNA sequences found in this sample. This sequence joins TRBV5-1 and TRBJ1-1; no firm D call. Germline V lookup: CDR1 SGHRS, CDR2 YFSETQ. V lost 5 bases and J lost 1, with 12 bases in between. CDR3 size: 14 residues. The CDR3 region has the DNA TGCGCCAGCAGTTTCAAGGGCCAGAACACTGAAGCTTTCTTT. Translating it yields CASSFKGQNTEAFF.

This chain joins TRBV10-3 and TRBJ1-6; D is unclear. The V end lost 6 bases, the J end lost 0 bases, and 15 bases lay between the germline ends. The CDR3 has 17 residues. Germline V gene lookup returns CDR1 ENHRY and CDR2 SYGVKD. CDR3 bases: TGTGCCATCAGCAGCGGACGGACGAGCTCCTATAATTCACCCCTCCACTTT. Its translation: CAISSGRTSSYNSPLHF.

This clone turned up a few times. The chain uses TRBV11-2 and TRBJ2-1; 12 nucleotides match TRBD1. Germline V gene sequence: CDR1 SGHAT, CDR2 FQNNGV. V gave up 5 bases and J gave up 12 bases; unmatched junction bases: 11. The CDR3 covers 15 residues. The CDR3 protein is CASSARDRGRGVQFF. The DNA of the CDR3 is TGTGCCAGCAGCGCTCGGGACAGGGGGCGCGGGGTGCAGTTCTTC.

The J gene is TRBJ1-1, the V gene TRBV6-6, with D possibly matching TRBD1 (5 bases). In germline, CDR1 is MNHNY, CDR2 SVGAGI (reference sequence). Trimming took 5 bases from V and 4 from J, leaving 8 bases between them. The CDR3 is 12 amino acids. CDR3 in amino acids: CASSTGGTEAFF. DNA for the CDR3: TGTGCCAGCAGTACCGGGGGCACTGAAGCTTTCTTT.

The chain couples TRBV28 to TRBJ2-7; tentative D call: TRBD1 (5 bases). The CDR3 length is 16 residues. From germline, CDR1 is MDHEN and CDR2 SYDVKM. Between the trimmed V and J ends, which lost 2 bases and 2 bases, there was a span of 16 bases. CDR3 in DNA: TGTGCCAGCAGTTTACGAGCCCTCGACAGAACCTACGAGCAGTACTTC. Protein: CASSLRALDRTYEQYF.

The J gene is TRBJ2-5, the V gene TRBV29-1; TRBD2 matches 10 bases. This CDR3 spans 13 amino acids. Losses at the gene ends were 7 bases for V and 5 bases for J; bases not matched to a gene: 7. CDR1 is SQVTM, CDR2 ANQGSEA, per germline. The DNA for the CDR3 is TGCAGCGGAATAGCGGGAGGATGGGAGACCCAGTACTTC. Residues: CSGIAGGWETQYF.

The chain uses TRBV5-1 and TRBJ2-2; no definite D call. CDR1 and CDR2 (germline): SGHRS, YFSETQ. The CDR3 is 18 amino acids. Trimming left V 4 bases short and J 0 bases short, with 19 bases between. The CDR3 DNA is TGCGCCAGCAGCCAAGGAGACCACGTACTTACGAACACCGGGGAGCTGTTTTTT. Amino acids: CASSQGDHVLTNTGELFF.

This chain links TRBV5-1 with TRBJ1-5; D gene unclear. The germline V gene has CDR1 SGHRS and CDR2 YFSETQ. CDR3 length: 13 amino acids. V gave up 0 bases and J gave up 6 bases, with 7 bases separating them. In DNA form, the CDR3 reads TGCGCCAGCAGCTTGGATTTGGGTCAGCCCCAGCATTTT. Protein sequence: CASSLDLGQPQHF.

V and J are TRBV2 and TRBJ2-1; 11 bases match TRBD1. This CDR3 comprises 17 residues. Germline V gives CDR1 SNHLY, CDR2 FYNNEI. V was pared by 2 bases and J by 4 bases, with 7 bases of the junction left unmatched. CDR3 loop: CASSETEDRGPYNEQFF. As DNA, the CDR3 is TGTGCCAGCAGTGAAACCGAGGACAGGGGGCCTTACAATGAGCAGTTCTTC.

V usage is TRBV2 and J usage is TRBJ1-6; a weak D match, TRBD1 (6 bases). CDR3 size: 15 residues. Germline CDR1 reads SNHLY; CDR2 reads FYNNEI. V lost 6 bases, J lost 2 bases, and 11 bases lay in between. The CDR3 protein is CASRGQGTYNSPLHF. The CDR3 DNA follows: TGTGCCAGCAGGGGACAAGGGACCTATAATTCACCCCTCCACTTT.

J is TRBJ2-7 and V is TRBV29-1; D tentatively reads TRBD1 or TRBD2 (6 bases each). This CDR3 spans 13 amino acids. Germline V gene data show CDR1 as SQVTM and CDR2 as ANQGSEA. V dropped 7 bases and J dropped 2 bases, with 15 bases sitting between them. Here the CDR3 DNA reads TGCAGCGCGGGGGAAGGGGGGACCTACGAGCAGTACTTC. Protein: CSAGEGGTYEQYF.

The J gene is TRBJ2-1, the V gene TRBV6-5, with D possibly TRBD2 on 5 matching bases. CDR3 length: 12 amino acids. Trimming removed 2 bases from V and 12 bases from J, with 11 bases in between. Germline V gives CDR1 MNHEY, CDR2 SVGAGI. CDR3 amino acids: CASSYGEGRQFF. CDR3 nucleotide sequence: TGTGCCAGCAGTTACGGCGAGGGTAGGCAGTTCTTC.

The chain employs TRBV5-4 and TRBJ1-4; 7 nucleotides agree with TRBD1. With V trimmed by 0 bases and J by 14 bases, 13 bases remained unmatched. Germline-derived CDR1 and CDR2 are SGHNT and YYREEE (reference sequence). The CDR3 loop spans 15 amino acids. The chain's CDR3 is CASSLDPGGKKELFF. DNA for the CDR3: TGTGCCAGCAGCTTGGACCCAGGGGGGAAGAAAGAGCTGTTTTTT.

This chain uses TRBV10-3 with TRBJ2-7, with D possibly TRBD2 on 5 matching bases. Trimming took 4 bases from V and 0 from J, leaving 10 bases between them. This CDR3 is 14 amino acids long. Germline loops: CDR1 ENHRY, CDR2 SYGVKD. The CDR3 bases are TGTGCCATCAGTGCCGATCGGGACTCCTACGAGCAGTACTTC. It is translated as CAISADRDSYEQYF.

The chain has TRBV7-8 and TRBJ1-1; the match to TRBD1 covers 7 bases. Germline CDR1 is SGHVS and CDR2 is FQNEAQ. CDR3 size: 12 residues. Trimming at V came to 8 bases and at J to 3 bases, leaving 3 bases not matched to a gene. CDR3: CASFTGDTEAFF. Written as DNA, the CDR3 is TGTGCCAGCTTTACAGGGGACACTGAAGCTTTCTTT.